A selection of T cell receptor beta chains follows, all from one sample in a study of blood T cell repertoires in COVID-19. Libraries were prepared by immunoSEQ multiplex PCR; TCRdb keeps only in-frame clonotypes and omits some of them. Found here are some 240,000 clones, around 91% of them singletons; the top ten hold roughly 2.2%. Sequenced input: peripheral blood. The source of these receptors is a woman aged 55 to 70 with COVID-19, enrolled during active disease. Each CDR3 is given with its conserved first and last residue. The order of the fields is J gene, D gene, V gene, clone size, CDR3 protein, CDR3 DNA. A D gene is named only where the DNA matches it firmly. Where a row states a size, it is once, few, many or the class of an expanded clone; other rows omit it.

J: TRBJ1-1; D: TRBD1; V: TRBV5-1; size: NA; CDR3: CASSQGTGNTEAFF; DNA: TGCGCCAGCAGCCAGGGGACAGGGAACACTGAAGCTTTCTTT
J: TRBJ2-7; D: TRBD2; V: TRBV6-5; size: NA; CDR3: CASRPGLAAGYEQYF; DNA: TGTGCCAGCAGGCCGGGACTAGCGGCCGGCTACGAGCAGTACTTC
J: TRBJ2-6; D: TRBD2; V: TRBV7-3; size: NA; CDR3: CASSLLSSGGPHSGANVLTF; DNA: TGTGCCAGCAGCCTTCTTTCTAGCGGGGGGCCCCACTCTGGGGCCAACGTCCTGACTTTC
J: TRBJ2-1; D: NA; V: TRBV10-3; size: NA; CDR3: CAISDAGGSSYNEQFF; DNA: TGTGCCATCAGTGACGCCGGGGGATCCTCCTACAATGAGCAGTTCTTC
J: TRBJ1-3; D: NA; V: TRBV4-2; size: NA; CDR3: CASSQRGRTTGNTIYF; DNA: TGTGCCAGCAGCCAACGCGGACGGACAACTGGAAACACCATATATTTT
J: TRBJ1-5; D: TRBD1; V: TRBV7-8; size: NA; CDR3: CASSRHPRDRGDQPQHF; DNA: TGTGCCAGCAGCCGACACCCCCGGGACAGGGGAGACCAGCCCCAGCATTTT
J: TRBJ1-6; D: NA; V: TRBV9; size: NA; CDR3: CASSGGTLLPTSPLHF; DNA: TGTGCCAGCAGCGGAGGGACACTTCTGCCTACTTCACCCCTCCACTTT
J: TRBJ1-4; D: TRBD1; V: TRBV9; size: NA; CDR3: CASSVSLGTANEKLFF; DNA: TGTGCCAGCAGCGTATCCCTGGGGACAGCTAATGAAAAACTGTTTTTT
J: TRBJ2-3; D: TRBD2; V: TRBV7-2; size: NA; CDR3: CASSFGRGGEADTQYF; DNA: TGTGCCAGCAGCTTCGGGCGGGGGGGCGAGGCAGATACGCAGTATTTT
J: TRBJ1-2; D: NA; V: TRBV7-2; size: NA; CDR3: CASTPLGGGLGYGYGYTF; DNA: TGTGCCAGCACCCCCCTAGGCGGGGGGCTAGGCTACGGCTATGGCTACACCTTC
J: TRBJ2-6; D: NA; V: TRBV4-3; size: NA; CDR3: CASSHVIRSGANVLTF; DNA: TGCGCCAGCAGCCATGTAATCAGATCTGGGGCCAACGTCCTGACTTTC
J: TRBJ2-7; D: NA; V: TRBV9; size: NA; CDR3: CASSSRDEQYF; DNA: TGTGCCAGCAGCTCTCGGGACGAGCAGTACTTC
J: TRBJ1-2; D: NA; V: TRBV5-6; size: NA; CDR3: CASSRRFYRTSNYGYTF; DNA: TGTGCCAGCAGCCGGAGATTTTACCGGACATCTAACTATGGCTACACCTTC
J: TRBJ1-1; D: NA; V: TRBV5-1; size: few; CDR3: CASSLAYSNTEAFF; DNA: TGCGCCAGCAGCTTGGCCTACAGTAACACTGAAGCTTTCTTT
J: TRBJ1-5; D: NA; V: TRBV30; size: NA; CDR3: CALQHSGQPQHF; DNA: TGTGCCTTACAACACTCGGGTCAGCCCCAGCATTTT
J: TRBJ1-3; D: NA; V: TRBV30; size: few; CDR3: CAWSVSSGNTIYF; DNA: TGTGCCTGGAGTGTCTCCTCTGGAAACACCATATATTTT
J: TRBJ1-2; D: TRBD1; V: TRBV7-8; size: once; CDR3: CASSAGQGAAIYGYTF; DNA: TGTGCCAGCAGCGCGGGACAGGGGGCGGCCATCTATGGCTACACCTTC
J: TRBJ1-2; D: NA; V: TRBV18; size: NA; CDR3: CASSPPAGYGYTF; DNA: TGTGCCAGCTCACCACCGGCAGGCTATGGCTACACCTTC
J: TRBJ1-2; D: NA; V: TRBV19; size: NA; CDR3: CASSMRDILYGYTF; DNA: TGTGCCAGTAGTATGAGGGACATCTTATATGGCTACACCTTC
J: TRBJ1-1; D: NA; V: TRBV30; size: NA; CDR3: CAWTLGATEAFF; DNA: TGTGCCTGGACGCTAGGGGCCACTGAAGCTTTCTTT
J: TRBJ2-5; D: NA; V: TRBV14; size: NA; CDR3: CASSQVSETQYF; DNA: TGTGCCAGCAGCCAAGTATCAGAGACCCAGTACTTC
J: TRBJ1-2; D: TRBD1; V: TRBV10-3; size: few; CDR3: CAISEPDRAGGYTF; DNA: TGTGCCATCAGTGAGCCCGACAGGGCGGGAGGCTACACCTTC
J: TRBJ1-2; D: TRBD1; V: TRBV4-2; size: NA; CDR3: CASSPSRGAFGYTF; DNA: TGTGCCAGCAGCCCCAGCAGGGGGGCTTTCGGCTACACCTTC
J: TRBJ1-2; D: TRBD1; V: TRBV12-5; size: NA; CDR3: CASATGGYYGYTF; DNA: TGTGCTAGTGCGACAGGGGGCTACTATGGCTACACCTTC
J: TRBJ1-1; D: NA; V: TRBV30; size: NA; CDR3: CTLSGNGLNTEAFF; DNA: TGTACTCTAAGCGGGAACGGCCTGAACACTGAAGCTTTCTTT
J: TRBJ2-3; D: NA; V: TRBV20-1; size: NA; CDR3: CSASSDTQYF; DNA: TGCAGTGCTAGCTCGGATACGCAGTATTTT
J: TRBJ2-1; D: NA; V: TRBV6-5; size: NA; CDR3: CASSYSSYNEQFF; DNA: TGTGCCAGCAGTTACTCTAGCTACAATGAGCAGTTCTTC
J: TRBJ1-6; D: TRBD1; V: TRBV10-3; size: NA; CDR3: CAISEDRGGSPLHF; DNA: TGTGCCATCAGCGAGGACAGGGGTGGTTCACCCCTCCACTTT
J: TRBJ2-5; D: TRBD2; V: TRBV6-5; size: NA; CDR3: CASVRGSEETQYF; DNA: TGTGCCAGCGTTCGCGGGAGTGAAGAGACCCAGTACTTC
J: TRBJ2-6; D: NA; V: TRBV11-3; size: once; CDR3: CASSLALTASGANVLTF; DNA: TGTGCCAGCAGCTTAGCCCTGACAGCCTCTGGGGCCAACGTCCTGACTTTC
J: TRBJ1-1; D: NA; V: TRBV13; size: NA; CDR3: CASSPHRETEAFF; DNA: TGTGCCAGCAGCCCACACCGGGAGACTGAAGCTTTCTTT
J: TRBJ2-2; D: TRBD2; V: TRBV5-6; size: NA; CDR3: CASSLSGGDTGELFF; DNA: TGTGCCAGCAGCTTAAGCGGGGGGGACACCGGGGAGCTGTTTTTT
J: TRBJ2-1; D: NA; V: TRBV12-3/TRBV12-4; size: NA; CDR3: CASTPRVYNEQFF; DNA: TGTGCCAGCACCCCCAGGGTGTACAATGAGCAGTTCTTC
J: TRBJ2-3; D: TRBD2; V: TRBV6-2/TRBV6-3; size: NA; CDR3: CASSRRGGSTDTQYF; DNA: TGTGCCAGCAGTCGTCGCGGGGGTAGCACAGATACGCAGTATTTT
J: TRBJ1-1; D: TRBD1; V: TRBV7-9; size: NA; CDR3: CASSSTQGVGYTEAFF; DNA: TGTGCCAGCAGCTCCACACAGGGGGTAGGGTACACTGAAGCTTTCTTT
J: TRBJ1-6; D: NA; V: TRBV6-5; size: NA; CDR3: CASSPTYSGDSPLHF; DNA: TGTGCCAGCAGCCCAACGTACAGCGGGGACTCACCCCTCCACTTT
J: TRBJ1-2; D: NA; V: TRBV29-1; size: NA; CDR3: CSVRGGTYGYTF; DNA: TGCAGCGTCAGAGGGGGTACCTATGGCTACACCTTC
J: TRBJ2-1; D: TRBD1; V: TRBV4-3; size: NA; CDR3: CASSRDRVTYNEQFF; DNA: TGCGCCAGCAGCCGGGACAGGGTCACCTACAATGAGCAGTTCTTC
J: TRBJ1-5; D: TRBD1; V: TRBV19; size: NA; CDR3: CASIPDRTVNQPQHF; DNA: TGTGCCAGTATCCCGGACAGGACCGTCAATCAGCCCCAGCATTTT
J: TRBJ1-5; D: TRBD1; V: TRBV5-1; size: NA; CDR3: CASSLVPRDRGSRQPQHF; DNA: TGCGCCAGCAGCTTGGTTCCTAGGGACAGGGGAAGCAGGCAGCCCCAGCATTTT